This is a list of T cell receptor beta chains from one sample in a study of immune evolution from preneoplasia to lung adenocarcinoma. Profiling relied on immunoSEQ multiplex PCR, and the TCRdb table lists in-frame clones only, not all of them. This table holds some 6,300 clones, about 81% found once. Sequencing input: FFPE invasive lung adenocarcinoma tissue. The source of these receptors is a person aged 45 to 60 with lung adenocarcinoma. Each CDR3 is given with its conserved first and last residue. Fields, in order: V gene, J gene, clone size, D gene, CDR3 DNA, CDR3 protein. A D gene is named only where the DNA matches it firmly. The size of a clone is reported for some rows only, either as once, few or many, or as a class for expanded clones.

v_call: TRBV11-2; j_call: TRBJ2-5; clone_size: .; d_call: .; cdr3_nt: TGTGCCAGCAGCTTAGGTCCTAGAGGGGAGGAGACCCAGTACTTC; cdr3_aa: CASSLGPRGEETQYF
v_call: TRBV20-1; j_call: TRBJ2-7; clone_size: .; d_call: .; cdr3_nt: TGCAGTGCTATGCAGTCGGGGGAGCAGTACTTC; cdr3_aa: CSAMQSGEQYF
v_call: TRBV27; j_call: TRBJ1-5; clone_size: .; d_call: .; cdr3_nt: TGTGCCAGCAGCTCTGGGGGTGGGGTTCAGCCCCAGCATTTT; cdr3_aa: CASSSGGGVQPQHF
v_call: TRBV12-5; j_call: TRBJ2-1; clone_size: .; d_call: .; cdr3_nt: TGTGCTAGTGGTTTGGACGATGAGCAGTTCTTC; cdr3_aa: CASGLDDEQFF
v_call: TRBV7-2; j_call: TRBJ1-2; clone_size: once; d_call: .; cdr3_nt: TGTGCCAGCAGCCGCCCGGGTAGCTATGGCTACACCTTC; cdr3_aa: CASSRPGSYGYTF
v_call: TRBV6-5; j_call: TRBJ1-5; clone_size: once; d_call: .; cdr3_nt: TGTGCCAGCAGTAAACAGGACCCCCAGCATTTT; cdr3_aa: CASSKQDPQHF
v_call: TRBV5-4; j_call: TRBJ2-2; clone_size: .; d_call: .; cdr3_nt: TGTGCCAGCAGCTTGGGATCCGGGCGGTCCCCGGGGGAGCTGTTTTTT; cdr3_aa: CASSLGSGRSPGELFF
v_call: TRBV21-1; j_call: TRBJ1-3; clone_size: once; d_call: .; cdr3_nt: TGTGCCAGCAGGAGAATCTTACAACACGCACGAAACACCATATATTTT; cdr3_aa: CASRRILQHARNTIYF
v_call: TRBV27; j_call: TRBJ2-7; clone_size: .; d_call: .; cdr3_nt: TGTGCCAGCAGCGATGGTATGGGGGGAGGCGAGCAGTACTTC; cdr3_aa: CASSDGMGGGEQYF
v_call: TRBV11-3; j_call: TRBJ2-1; clone_size: .; d_call: TRBD2; cdr3_nt: TGTGCCAGCAGCTTAGGTTGGGGAGGGCCGTACAATGAGCAGTTCTTC; cdr3_aa: CASSLGWGGPYNEQFF
v_call: TRBV9; j_call: TRBJ2-7; clone_size: .; d_call: .; cdr3_nt: TGTGCCAGCAGCGTAAATCAGGGAATTCAGTACGAGCAGTACTTC; cdr3_aa: CASSVNQGIQYEQYF
v_call: TRBV7-2; j_call: TRBJ2-7; clone_size: .; d_call: .; cdr3_nt: TGTGCCAGCAGCTTAGATCCCCTGCGCTCCTACGAGCAGTACTTC; cdr3_aa: CASSLDPLRSYEQYF
v_call: TRBV2; j_call: TRBJ1-4; clone_size: once; d_call: .; cdr3_nt: TGTGCCAGCGCCCCTGGGAGGGTGGAGTCTAATGAAAAACTGTTTTTT; cdr3_aa: CASAPGRVESNEKLFF
v_call: TRBV7-9; j_call: TRBJ2-7; clone_size: few; d_call: .; cdr3_nt: TGTGCCAGCAGCCCGGGGGGCGGGACAAGTATTAACTTC; cdr3_aa: CASSPGGGTSINF
v_call: TRBV29-1; j_call: TRBJ1-2; clone_size: .; d_call: .; cdr3_nt: TGCAGCGTTGAATGGGCGGTTTATGGCTACACCTTC; cdr3_aa: CSVEWAVYGYTF
v_call: TRBV9; j_call: TRBJ1-2; clone_size: .; d_call: TRBD1; cdr3_nt: TGTGCCAGCAGCGTACACAGGGGCGGCTACACCTTC; cdr3_aa: CASSVHRGGYTF
v_call: TRBV19; j_call: TRBJ2-5; clone_size: .; d_call: TRBD1; cdr3_nt: TGTGCCAGTAGTGCACAGGGGAGAGAGACCCAGTACTTC; cdr3_aa: CASSAQGRETQYF
v_call: TRBV19; j_call: TRBJ1-5; clone_size: .; d_call: .; cdr3_nt: TGTGCCAGTAGTATAGGGCAGGGAGGTCAGCCCCAGCATTTT; cdr3_aa: CASSIGQGGQPQHF
v_call: TRBV7-9; j_call: TRBJ2-7; clone_size: .; d_call: .; cdr3_nt: TGTGCCAGCAGCTTATTATCGTGGGGGTCCGGAGGCTACGAGCAGTACTTC; cdr3_aa: CASSLLSWGSGGYEQYF
v_call: TRBV28; j_call: TRBJ1-1; clone_size: few; d_call: .; cdr3_nt: TGTGCCAGCAGTGATTTAGGATCATGGGACACTGAAGCTTTCTTT; cdr3_aa: CASSDLGSWDTEAFF
v_call: TRBV6-6; j_call: TRBJ2-7; clone_size: .; d_call: .; cdr3_nt: TGTGCCAGCAGTTACGCGGGGCACGAGCAGTACTTC; cdr3_aa: CASSYAGHEQYF
v_call: TRBV28; j_call: TRBJ1-1; clone_size: .; d_call: .; cdr3_nt: TGTGCCAGCAGTTTGCACTCATCCGGGGGGAACACTGAAGCTTTCTTT; cdr3_aa: CASSLHSSGGNTEAFF
v_call: TRBV19; j_call: TRBJ2-7; clone_size: .; d_call: .; cdr3_nt: TGTGCCAGTCGTGAGGGCAGGGACGGCTACGAGCAGTACTTC; cdr3_aa: CASREGRDGYEQYF
v_call: TRBV5-1; j_call: TRBJ2-5; clone_size: .; d_call: .; cdr3_nt: TGCGCCAGCAGCCCGGTGGGGATCCGAATAGAGACCCAGTACTTC; cdr3_aa: CASSPVGIRIETQYF
v_call: TRBV19; j_call: TRBJ1-5; clone_size: .; d_call: .; cdr3_nt: TGTGCCAGTAGTACAAGCCGGGGCAATAACAATCAGCCCCAGCATTTT; cdr3_aa: CASSTSRGNNNQPQHF
v_call: TRBV19; j_call: TRBJ1-5; clone_size: .; d_call: .; cdr3_nt: TGTGCCAGTAGTCCCCAGGTGGGGTTGATGAATCAGCCCCAGCATTTT; cdr3_aa: CASSPQVGLMNQPQHF
v_call: TRBV18; j_call: TRBJ2-1; clone_size: .; d_call: .; cdr3_nt: TGTGCCAGCTCAGCAGAATCAAGCGCTACAAATGAGCAGTTCTTC; cdr3_aa: CASSAESSATNEQFF
v_call: TRBV7-9; j_call: TRBJ2-2; clone_size: .; d_call: TRBD1; cdr3_nt: TGTGCCAGCAGCTTAAGCGACAGGGCGAACACCGGGGAGCTGTTTTTT; cdr3_aa: CASSLSDRANTGELFF
v_call: TRBV5-4; j_call: TRBJ2-3; clone_size: .; d_call: .; cdr3_nt: TGTGCCAGCAGCTTGAAGTCGAGGTCTGCAGATACGCAGTATTTT; cdr3_aa: CASSLKSRSADTQYF
v_call: TRBV2; j_call: TRBJ2-5; clone_size: .; d_call: .; cdr3_nt: TGTGCCAGCAGGACGGAGGGGTTAGAGACCCAGTACTTC; cdr3_aa: CASRTEGLETQYF
v_call: TRBV4-1; j_call: TRBJ2-7; clone_size: few; d_call: .; cdr3_nt: TGCGCCAGCAGCCAAGAAGTGTTCTCCGAGCAGTACTTC; cdr3_aa: CASSQEVFSEQYF
v_call: TRBV7-8; j_call: TRBJ1-5; clone_size: .; d_call: .; cdr3_nt: TGTGCCAGCAGCTTAGCCCTTGTATATCAGCCCCAGCATTTT; cdr3_aa: CASSLALVYQPQHF
v_call: TRBV25-1; j_call: TRBJ2-7; clone_size: .; d_call: .; cdr3_nt: TGTGCCAGCAGTGAAGACAAGGCCAGTTGCATCTACGAGCAGTACTTC; cdr3_aa: CASSEDKASCIYEQYF
v_call: TRBV19; j_call: TRBJ1-1; clone_size: .; d_call: .; cdr3_nt: TGTGCCAGTAGTACCCCCGGGACACCGAACACTGAAGCTTTCTTT; cdr3_aa: CASSTPGTPNTEAFF
v_call: TRBV7-6; j_call: TRBJ2-7; clone_size: .; d_call: .; cdr3_nt: TGTGCCAGCAGCCGGGGTCAGGACGAGCAGTACTTC; cdr3_aa: CASSRGQDEQYF
v_call: TRBV5-6; j_call: TRBJ2-1; clone_size: .; d_call: TRBD2; cdr3_nt: TGTGCCAGCAGCTATCCGGGACTAGCGGACAATGAGCAGTTCTTC; cdr3_aa: CASSYPGLADNEQFF
v_call: TRBV9; j_call: TRBJ2-1; clone_size: few; d_call: .; cdr3_nt: TGTGCCAGCAGCTCCACCCCGTGGGCAGCGGGTCCTTCCTACAATGAGCAGTTCTTC; cdr3_aa: CASSSTPWAAGPSYNEQFF
v_call: TRBV19; j_call: TRBJ2-7; clone_size: .; d_call: TRBD2; cdr3_nt: TGTGCCAGTAGTTGGCAAAGCGGGACCTACGAGCAGTACTTC; cdr3_aa: CASSWQSGTYEQYF
v_call: TRBV15; j_call: TRBJ1-3; clone_size: .; d_call: .; cdr3_nt: TGTGCCACCGATCAGGGATATGCTGGAAACACCATATATTTT; cdr3_aa: CATDQGYAGNTIYF
v_call: TRBV29-1; j_call: TRBJ2-7; clone_size: .; d_call: TRBD2; cdr3_nt: TGCAGCGTTGTGGGGCTAGCGGGAAGAGAGCAGTACTTC; cdr3_aa: CSVVGLAGREQYF
v_call: TRBV28; j_call: TRBJ2-7; clone_size: .; d_call: .; cdr3_nt: TGTGCCAGCACGGTCCGCGCAGGGTCGTCCTACGAGCAGTACTTC; cdr3_aa: CASTVRAGSSYEQYF
v_call: TRBV7-8; j_call: TRBJ1-5; clone_size: .; d_call: TRBD1; cdr3_nt: TGTGCCAGCAGCACCCGCGGACAGGGGAGCAATCAGCCCCAGCATTTT; cdr3_aa: CASSTRGQGSNQPQHF